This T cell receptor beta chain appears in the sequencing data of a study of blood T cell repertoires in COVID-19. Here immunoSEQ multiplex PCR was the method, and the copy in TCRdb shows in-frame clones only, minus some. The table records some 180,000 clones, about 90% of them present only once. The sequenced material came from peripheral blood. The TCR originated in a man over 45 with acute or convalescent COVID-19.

The CDR3 DNA is TGTGCCACCAGTGACCCCTCCGATCAGCCGGGAAAAGAAAATGAGCAGTTCTTC. Its translation: CATSDPSDQPGKENEQFF. The chain couples TRBV24-1 to TRBJ2-1; a weak D match, TRBD2 (5 bases). The CDR3 totals 18 residues. CDR1 is KGHDR, CDR2 SFDVKD, per germline. The V end lost 4 bases, the J end lost 7 bases, and 25 bases lay between the germline ends.